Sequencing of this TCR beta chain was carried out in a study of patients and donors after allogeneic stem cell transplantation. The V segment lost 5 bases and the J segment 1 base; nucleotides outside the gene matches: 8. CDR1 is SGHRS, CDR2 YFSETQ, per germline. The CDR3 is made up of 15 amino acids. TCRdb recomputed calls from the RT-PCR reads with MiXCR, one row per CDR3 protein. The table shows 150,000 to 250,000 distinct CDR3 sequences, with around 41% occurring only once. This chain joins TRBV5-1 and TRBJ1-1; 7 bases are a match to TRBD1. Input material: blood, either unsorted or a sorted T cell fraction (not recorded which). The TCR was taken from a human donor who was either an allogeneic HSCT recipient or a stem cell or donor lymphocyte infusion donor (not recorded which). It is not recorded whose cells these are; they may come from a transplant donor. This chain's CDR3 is CASRLNRGPNTEAFF. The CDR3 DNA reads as TGCGCCAGCAGATTGAACAGGGGACCGAACACTGAAGCTTTCTTT.